The next 30 T cell receptor beta chains were all read from a single sample in a study of blood T cells in healthy people across ages. Then a second PCR, running roughly 7 to 11 cycles, was carried out with a sample-barcoded 5' primer and a J-beta primer mix. TCRdb re-analysed the 5' RACE reads in MiXCR, keeping a single row per CDR3 protein. The sample comprises over 1.5 million distinct CDR3 sequences, roughly 49% of which are singletons, and about 2.1% rests with the top ten. The source material was blood. The receptors derive from a middle-aged woman in good health.

This chain connects TRBV7-4 to TRBJ1-6; D is unresolved. This CDR3 comprises 18 residues. Trimming removed 1 base at V and 0 bases at J, with 13 bases between. Germline CDR1 is SGHVT and CDR2 is SQSDAQ. DNA of the CDR3: TGTGCCAGCAGCTTAGTACGCTCTGAGAGCTCCTATAATTCACCCCTCCACTTT. Encoded protein: CASSLVRSESSYNSPLHF. The whole variable domain, filled in from reference TRBV7-4 and TRBJ1-6, reads GAGVSQSPRYKVAKRGRDVALRCDSISGHVTLYWYRQTLGQGSEVLTYSQSDAQRDKSGRPSGRFSAERPERSVSTLKIQRTEQGDSAVYLCASSLVRSESSYNSPLHFGNGTRLTVT.

The rearrangement joins TRBV5-6 to TRBJ2-7; D possibly corresponds to TRBD1 (5 bases). The J call is uncertain, as TRBJ2-4 better fits the DNA end. Per germline, CDR1 SGHDT and CDR2 YYEEEE. The CDR3 has 14 amino acids. CDR3 DNA sequence: TGTGCCAGCAGCTTTCGACAGAAGGGGAACATTCAGTACTTC. This encodes CASSFRQKGNIQYF.

The rearrangement joins TRBV20-1 to TRBJ2-5, with TRBD1 identical over 9 bases. CDR1 and CDR2 from the germline V gene are DFQATT and SNEGSKA (reference sequence). The CDR3 spans 14 residues. V dropped 1 base and J dropped 11; count of bases not matched to a gene: 11. The CDR3 DNA reads TGCAGTGCTAGAGGGGACAGGGTTCTTGGAGAGCAGTACTTC. This translates into CSARGDRVLGEQYF.

This clonotype was found a few times. The chain links TRBV5-1 to TRBJ2-5, with 8 positions matching TRBD2. In germline, CDR1 is SGHRS, CDR2 YFSETQ. V was pared by 4 bases and J by 2 bases, with 16 bases of the junction left unmatched. The CDR3 has 18 amino acids. The CDR3 bases are TGCGCCAGCAGCATTTGGATTCGGGTAGCGGGGCGACAAGAGACCCAGTACTTC. It codes for CASSIWIRVAGRQETQYF.

The V call is TRBV6-5, the J call TRBJ2-3; TRBD2 matches 7 bases. Germline CDR1 and CDR2: MNHEY and SVGAGI. The junction had 11 bases not matched to a gene; V was cut back by 7 bases and J by 7 bases. This CDR3 region has 14 residues. Here the CDR3 reads CASKVERGPHTQYF. Written as DNA, the CDR3 is TGTGCCAGCAAAGTTGAGCGGGGACCCCATACGCAGTATTTT.

The chain combines TRBV6-2 or TRBV6-3 with TRBJ2-4, with 9 bases identical to TRBD1. Per the germline V gene, CDR1 is MNHEY and CDR2 is SVGEGT. This CDR3 is built from 13 residues. V lost 8 bases and J lost 4; bases outside the gene matches: 3. The CDR3: CASQGTGKNIQYF. The CDR3, as DNA: TGTGCCAGCCAAGGGACAGGGAAAAACATTCAGTACTTC.

This clonotype was found once. The chain employs TRBV19 and TRBJ2-6, with a weak D call TRBD2 (7 bases). Germline values: CDR1 LNHDA, CDR2 SQIVND (reference sequence). This CDR3 has 15 residues. V was trimmed by 7 bases and J by 4 bases, leaving 14 bases between them. For the CDR3, the DNA is TGTGCCAGTAACGTCGGGGGGCTCGGGGCCAACGTCCTGACTTTC. Translated, it gives CASNVGGLGANVLTF.

This clonotype is a singleton in its sample. This chain uses TRBV5-5 with TRBJ2-4; D is perhaps TRBD1 (6 bases). The assigned J gene may be wrong: the sequence end matches TRBJ2-7 better. Germline lookup yields CDR1 SGHKS and CDR2 YYEKEE (reference sequence). This CDR3 contains 14 residues. CDR3 DNA: TGTGCCAGCAGCTTTACCGGGACATACAACGAGCAGTACTTC. Translated: CASSFTGTYNEQYF.

In its sample, this clonotype was seen a few times. CDR3 sequence: CASSYGAHSNQPQHF. CDR3 in DNA: TGTGCCAGCAGTTATGGGGCCCATAGCAATCAGCCCCAGCATTTT. This chain joins TRBV6-2 or TRBV6-3 and TRBJ1-5; D might be TRBD1 (5 bases). The V gene lost 3 bases and the J gene lost 0 bases, with 9 bases spanning the gap. CDR3 size: 15 residues. Germline loops: CDR1 MNHEY, CDR2 SVGEGT.

The chain combines TRBV6-6 with TRBJ2-1; perhaps TRBD1 as D (5 bases). This CDR3 has 16 residues. The ends were cut back, 0 bases at V and 6 bases at J, with 15 bases in the middle. Germline-derived CDR1 and CDR2 are MNHNY and SVGAGI (reference sequence). The CDR3 region has the DNA TGTGCCAGCAGTTACTCGGGGCCAGGCGGCCGCAATGAGCAGTTCTTC. Its protein product is CASSYSGPGGRNEQFF.

V is TRBV29-1 and J is TRBJ2-6; D might be TRBD1 or TRBD2, each matching 5 bases. The CDR3 sequence is 14 residues long. Germline CDR1 SQVTM, CDR2 ANQGSEA. V lost 4 bases and J 4 bases, leaving 11 bases between the germline ends. The CDR3 protein is CSVVGVAGANVLTF. For the CDR3, the DNA is TGCAGCGTTGTGGGGGTGGCAGGGGCCAACGTCCTGACTTTC.

J is TRBJ1-2 and V is TRBV20-1, with 9 bases that match TRBD1. The CDR3 is 16 residues long. The V gene's germline CDR1 is DFQATT and CDR2 SNEGSKA (reference sequence). V shed 0 bases, J shed 5 bases, and the junction held 10 bases outside the gene matches. The CDR3 DNA follows: TGCAGTGCTAGAGATCGGGGACAGGGAATCCCATATGGCTACACCTTC. Its translation: CSARDRGQGIPYGYTF.

The J gene is TRBJ2-1, the V gene TRBV12-3 or TRBV12-4; no firm D call. CDR3 length equals 15 residues. The germline V and J ends were trimmed by 2 bases and 9 bases, with 17 bases remaining between them. The CDR3 sequence: CASSLYGEKKGEQFF. CDR3 in DNA: TGTGCCAGCAGTTTATACGGAGAGAAGAAGGGTGAGCAGTTCTTC.

This rearrangement joins TRBV12-3 or TRBV12-4 to TRBJ2-7; TRBD1 agrees at 8 bases. V shed 5 bases and J 7 bases; nucleotides not matched to a gene: 19. The CDR3 contains 17 residues. CDR3 in amino acids: CASSTGHSGGPYNEQYF. The CDR3 DNA reads as TGTGCCAGCAGTACCGGCCACTCAGGGGGCCCTTACAATGAGCAGTACTTC.

The chain is built from TRBV20-1 and TRBJ2-7; D is perhaps TRBD2 (6 bases). Trimming shortened V by 4 bases and J by 9 bases, and 19 bases separated the two germline ends. Germline V gene sequence: CDR1 DFQATT, CDR2 SNEGSKA (reference sequence). CDR3 length equals 13 residues. CDR3 residues: CSAIIGHPGVQYF. DNA for the CDR3: TGCAGTGCTATTATAGGACACCCGGGGGTGCAGTACTTC.

The V call is TRBV29-1, the J call TRBJ2-7; D is ambiguous. Trimming removed 0 bases at V and 7 bases at J, with 19 bases between. The CDR3 spans 15 residues. Germline CDR1 SQVTM, CDR2 ANQGSEA. As DNA, the CDR3 is TGCAGCGTTGAAGAGATGGCTCGAAGGGTGGATGAGCAGTACTTC. Residues: CSVEEMARRVDEQYF.

CDR3: CASSLARTGVSSSYNSPLHF. The CDR3 coding sequence is TGCGCCAGCAGCTTGGCTAGGACAGGAGTCTCCAGCTCCTATAATTCACCCCTCCACTTT. The rearrangement uses TRBV5-1 and TRBJ1-6, with 7 bases matching TRBD1. With 0 bases clipped from V and 0 bases from J, the junction kept 12 bases outside the gene matches. Germline V lookup: CDR1 SGHRS, CDR2 YFSETQ. The CDR3 contains 20 residues. The complete variable domain, with remaining parts taken from reference TRBV5-1 and TRBJ1-6, reads KAGVTQTPRYLIKTRGQQVTLSCSPISGHRSVSWYQQTPGQGLQFLFEYFSETQRNKGNFPGRFSGRQFSNSRSEMNVSTLELGDSALYLCASSLARTGVSSSYNSPLHFGNGTRLTVT.

V gene TRBV7-2 combines with J gene TRBJ2-5; 11 bases map to TRBD1. The CDR3 covers 16 residues. V was clipped by 3 bases and J by 2 bases; unmatched bases: 5. Germline V CDR1 and CDR2: SGHTA, FQGNSA. In DNA, the CDR3 is TGTGCCAGCAGCTTGGGGACAGGGGGTAGGCAAGAGACCCAGTACTTC. Translating gives CASSLGTGGRQETQYF.

The chain links TRBV9 to TRBJ2-7; TRBD1 agrees at 7 bases. The CDR3 extends over 14 amino acids. Per the germline V gene, CDR1 is SGDLS and CDR2 is YYNGEE. V shed 1 base and J 6 bases; nucleotides not matched to a gene: 7. The CDR3 is CASSVRQGAGEQYF. As DNA, the CDR3 is TGTGCCAGCAGCGTAAGACAGGGCGCGGGCGAGCAGTACTTC.

This clonotype showed up just a few times. The chain is built from TRBV20-1 and TRBJ2-7; TRBD2 agrees at 10 bases. The closer fit of TRBJ2-5 to the DNA end suggests the J call may be wrong. CDR1 is DFQATT, CDR2 SNEGSKA, per germline (reference sequence). The CDR3 consists of 16 residues. The CDR3 here is CSARGHLSAGGLTQYF. For the CDR3, the DNA is TGCAGTGCTAGAGGCCATCTCTCAGCGGGAGGGCTGACCCAGTACTTC.

This chain uses TRBV29-1 with TRBJ1-1; D is possibly TRBD1 (6 bases). The CDR3 loop spans 14 amino acids. Germline V CDR1 and CDR2: SQVTM, ANQGSEA. With 4 bases removed from V and 1 base from J, the gap between germline ends came to 13 bases. The CDR3 region is CSVVGGQPNTEAFF. The CDR3, as DNA: TGCAGCGTTGTTGGCGGACAGCCGAACACTGAAGCTTTCTTT.

This clonotype was seen a handful of times. This chain uses TRBV10-2 with TRBJ2-4; D remains unclear. The tail of the sequence fits TRBJ2-7 better, so the J call may be wrong. The CDR3 is 12 residues long. Looked up from germline, CDR1 is WSHSY and CDR2 is SAAADI. CDR3 DNA sequence: TGCGCCAGCAGGGCTTCCGTTTACGAGCAGTACTTC. It translates to CASRASVYEQYF.

This clonotype was picked up many times. This sequence joins TRBV6-2 or TRBV6-3 and TRBJ2-3, with TRBD2 as a possible D gene (6 bases). CDR3 size: 15 residues. Trimming pared 7 bases from V and 0 bases from J, leaving 14 bases between. The germline CDR1 and CDR2 sequences are MNHEY and SVGEGT. CDR3: CASTEAGSSTDTQYF. Here the CDR3 DNA reads TGTGCCAGCACCGAAGCGGGCTCTAGCACAGATACGCAGTATTTT.

This chain connects TRBV12-3 or TRBV12-4 to TRBJ1-1; D ambiguous. V lost 8 bases and J lost 7, with 17 bases in between. This CDR3 is 13 amino acids long. CDR3 amino acids: CASRRGEGDEAFF. Here the CDR3 DNA reads TGTGCCAGCCGCCGCGGGGAGGGAGATGAAGCTTTCTTT.

The chain is built from TRBV7-2 and TRBJ2-4; 8 nucleotides line up with TRBD1. CDR3 length equals 15 residues. Germline-derived CDR1 and CDR2 are SGHTA and FQGNSA. The V gene end was trimmed by 3 bases and the J gene end by 5 bases; junction bases not matched to a gene: 6. CDR3 protein: CASSFRGRIENIQYF. In nucleotides, the CDR3 is TGTGCCAGCAGCTTCAGGGGGCGCATTGAAAACATTCAGTACTTC.

This clonotype showed up just a few times. This chain connects TRBV11-2 to TRBJ2-5; weak D call: TRBD1 (5 bases). Germline V lookup: CDR1 SGHAT, CDR2 FQNNGV. V lost 5 bases and J lost 2, with 15 bases in between. This CDR3 is built from 15 residues. The CDR3 loop is CASSKGRGPQETQYF. The CDR3 region has the DNA TGTGCCAGCAGCAAGGGGCGTGGGCCTCAAGAGACCCAGTACTTC.

This clonotype was counted a few times. Mismatch with germline at one junction end may stem from a read error. This chain joins TRBV4-3 and TRBJ1-4, with 8 bases lining up with TRBD1. Germline CDR1 LGHNA, CDR2 YSLEER. The length of the CDR3 is 16 residues. The DNA for the CDR3 is TGCGCTAGCAGCCAAGACAGGGGAGCAACTAATGAAAAACTGTTTTTT. As protein: CASSQDRGATNEKLFF.

V and J are TRBV3-1 and TRBJ2-7; 11 bases align to TRBD2. The CDR3 loop spans 16 amino acids. Germline V CDR1 and CDR2: LGHDT, YNNKEL (reference sequence). The J segment lost 4 bases and the V segment lost 4 bases, leaving 9 bases of the junction unmatched. CDR3 sequence (DNA): TGTGCCAGCAGCCCCCGTGGTAGCGGGGGGGTGTACGAGCAGTACTTC. Translating it yields CASSPRGSGGVYEQYF.

V is TRBV6-2 or TRBV6-3 and J is TRBJ2-1; TRBD2 matches 9 bases. After removal of 3 bases from V and 8 bases from J, the junction contained 11 bases not matched to a gene. The V gene's germline CDR1 is MNHEY and CDR2 SVGEGT. The CDR3 consists of 16 residues. CDR3 in amino acids: CASSYLRRGGRDEQFF. The CDR3 bases are TGTGCCAGCAGTTATCTCCGGCGGGGGGGGCGCGATGAGCAGTTCTTC.

Only a few counts were recorded for this clonotype. The chain has TRBV20-1 and TRBJ2-3; 10 positions agree with TRBD2. Unmatched junction bases numbered 10, after V lost 4 bases and J lost 3 bases. Germline V CDR1 and CDR2: DFQATT, SNEGSKA (reference sequence). The CDR3 runs to 16 residues. For the CDR3, the DNA is TGCAGTGCTATCGATCCTAGCGGGGGTACAACAGATACGCAGTATTTT. This translates into CSAIDPSGGTTDTQYF.